The TCR beta chain under discussion was sequenced for a study of shared clonotypes between healthy human individuals. Here immunoSEQ multiplex PCR was the method, and the copy in TCRdb shows in-frame clones only, minus some. The table lists roughly 2.6 million clones, 90% to 95% of them singletons, with around 0.15% in the top ten. Germline loops: CDR1 SGHNT, CDR2 YYREEE (reference sequence). Trimming removed 4 bases from V and 4 bases from J, with 15 bases in between. The CDR3 totals 14 residues. Study-level points and caveats: Across four donors, naive CD4 shared 5% to 6%, naive CD8 around 3.8%, memory CD4 roughly 2.2%, memory CD8 approximately 0.4%.

As regards this clone: Antigen specificity is unknown.

Nashville, Tennessee was home to all donors, who were Caucasian adults. This chain joins TRBV5-4 and TRBJ2-7; D gene uncertain. The source material was naive CD4+ T cells sorted from blood. Subset reported: CD45RA+ positively selected. This TCR derives from a man aged 18 to 30 in good health. The CDR3 nucleotides read TGTGCCAGCAGCCCCGCCGGGTTGGGGTACGAGCAGTACTTC. Amino acids: CASSPAGLGYEQYF.